This TCR beta chain was documented in a study of blood T cell repertoires in COVID-19. As for the study in general: The United States, Italy and Spain supplied acute and convalescent COVID-19 samples. T cells, B-cell-depleted T cells, or PBMCs supplied cDNA or gDNA.

CDR3 length: 14 residues. Methods used by the authors: Amplification from reference gene primers served as the basis for estimated nucleated cell counts. Produced via immunoSEQ multiplex PCR; TCRdb's table is partial and in-frame only. V and J calls and clone size are copied from that table; D and trimming were computed from the DNA. The profile shows about 81,000 clones, roughly nine tenths of them singletons. Sequencing was performed on peripheral blood. This sequence was found in a woman at least 80 years old with active COVID-19. This chain joins TRBV21-1 and TRBJ2-5; the table's D gene call, TRBD2, was not cross checked with the DNA. TRBV21-1 is a pseudogene locus. The CDR3 loop reads CASSKRVCPETQYF. The CDR3, as DNA: TGTGCCAGCAGCAAACGAGTCTGCCCAGAGACCCAGTACTTC.